This record looks at one TCR beta chain sequence and its context. Its antigen remains unidentified. Here immunoSEQ multiplex PCR was the method, and the copy in TCRdb shows in-frame clones only, minus some. The data contain 65,000 to 90,000 clones, around 80% of them singletons. V lost 9 bases and J lost 1, with 18 bases in between. The CDR3 extends over 15 amino acids. Germline CDR1 is LNHDA and CDR2 is SQIVND (reference sequence). This record belongs to a study of T cells in localized non-small cell lung cancer. General study points: When the top 100 tumor clones were examined, a median approximately 57 of them also appeared in the adjacent lung, which was paired and uninvolved.

This sequence was found in a man between 40 and 70 years old with stage II squamous cell lung carcinoma. The genes are TRBV19 and TRBJ1-1, with a possible D match to TRBD1 (6 bases). The sequencing used PBMCs, collected before any cancer treatment. CDR3 protein: CASDALGAANTEAFF. CDR3 in DNA: TGTGCCAGCGATGCTTTGGGGGCGGCGAACACTGAAGCTTTCTTT. Together with reference TRBV19 and TRBJ1-1, the CDR3 gives the full variable domain: DGGITQSPKYLFRKEGQNVTLSCEQNLNHDAMYWYRQDPGQGLRLIYYSQIVNDFQKGDIAEGYSVSREKKESFPLTVTSAQKNPTAFYLCASDALGAANTEAFFGQGTRLTVV.